This T cell receptor beta chain was captured in a study of blood T cell repertoires in COVID-19. The germline gives CDR1 SGDLS, CDR2 YYNGEE. The CDR3 has 15 amino acids. Trimming shortened V by 0 bases and J by 1 base, and 10 bases separated the two germline ends. This clone was observed a handful of times. Using immunoSEQ multiplex PCR, the repertoire was profiled, and TCRdb retains in-frame clones only, with some absent. The table lists 110,000 or so clones, approximately 88% of them singletons. The TCR sequence derives from a woman between 40 and 50 years old with acute or convalescent COVID-19. Sequenced material: peripheral blood. The chain joins TRBV9 to TRBJ1-1; D gene unclear. CDR3 nucleotides: TGTGCCAGCAGCGTAGGGGCAGTACCGAACACTGAAGCTTTCTTT. Translated, it gives CASSVGAVPNTEAFF.